This T cell receptor beta chain was sequenced during a study of cytomegalovirus exposure and HLA in healthy donors. Broader study findings: Fewer N-insertions than the approximately 680-donor mean were reportedly shown by an Asian-associated ancestry cluster in a later analysis. Donor immune exposure was known only as CMV serostatus.

Regarding this clone: What it recognizes is unknown.

In the PCR, 60 Vbeta and 13 Jbeta primers were used. Per the original methods: The count from a later analysis was about 80 million unique TCR beta chains, around 11 million of them shared. Method: immunoSEQ multiplex PCR; TCRdb's copy keeps in-frame clones and lacks some. For V, J and clone size, that table is used; D and trimming come from the DNA. The sample includes around 120,000 clones, 70% to 80% of them seen just once. Germline V gene data show CDR1 as KGHSH and CDR2 as LQKENI. This CDR3 has 16 amino acids. Trimming shortened V by 2 bases and J by 0 bases, and 12 bases separated the two germline ends.

V and J are TRBV18 and TRBJ2-3; D is uncertain. The TCR comes from a young man in good health and CMV-seronegative. Sequencing was done on a sample of PBMCs. The CDR3 protein is CASSPVAGTSTDTQYF. The CDR3 DNA follows: TGTGCCAGCTCACCAGTCGCAGGCACAAGCACAGATACGCAGTATTTT. Full variable domain (outside the CDR3, taken from reference TRBV18 and TRBJ2-3): NAGVMQNPRHLVRRRGQEARLRCSPMKGHSHVYWYRQLPEEGLKFMVYLQKENIIDESGMPKERFSAEFPKEGPSILRIQQVVRGDSAAYFCASSPVAGTSTDTQYFGPGTRLTVL.